This T cell receptor (beta chain) came from a study of blood T cell repertoires in COVID-19. Whole-study context: COVID-19 samples, acute and convalescent, were from the United States, Italy and Spain. PBMCs, B-cell-depleted T cells, or T cells provided the cDNA or gDNA that made up the material.

V shed 5 bases and J 6 bases; nucleotides not matched to a gene: 8. Germline V gene lookup returns CDR1 SGHTA and CDR2 FQGTGA. CDR3 length equals 15 residues. How the authors handled the data: Reference gene primer amplification gave estimated nucleated cell counts. Assay: immunoSEQ multiplex PCR; the TCRdb copy retains only in-frame clones and omits some. V, J and clone size reflect that table, while D and trimming were determined from the DNA. The repertoire holds tens of thousands of clones, with roughly four fifths as singletons. The material sequenced was peripheral blood. This TCR came from a human donor in a cohort sampled during active COVID-19. The J gene is TRBJ2-7, the V gene TRBV7-3; 12 bases are shared with TRBD2. CDR3 amino acids: CASSQGLAGIREQYF. The CDR3, as DNA: TGTGCCAGCAGCCAAGGACTAGCGGGGATCCGCGAGCAGTACTTC.